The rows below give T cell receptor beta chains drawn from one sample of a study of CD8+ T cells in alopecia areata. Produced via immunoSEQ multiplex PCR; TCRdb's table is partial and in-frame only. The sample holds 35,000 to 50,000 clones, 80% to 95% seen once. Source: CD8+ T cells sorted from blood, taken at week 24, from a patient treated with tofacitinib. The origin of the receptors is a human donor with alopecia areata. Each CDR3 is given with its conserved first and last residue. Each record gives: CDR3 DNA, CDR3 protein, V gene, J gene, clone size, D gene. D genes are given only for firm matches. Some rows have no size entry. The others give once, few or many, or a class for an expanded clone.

cdr3_nt: TGTGCCAGCAGCCCAAAAGGGACTACTAGCGACACCTACGAGCAGTACTTC
cdr3_aa: CASSPKGTTSDTYEQYF
v_call: TRBV7-9
j_call: TRBJ2-7
clone_size: -
d_call: TRBD2

cdr3_nt: TGCGCCAGCAGTGACCCCGAGGATACGCAGTATTTT
cdr3_aa: CASSDPEDTQYF
v_call: TRBV10-2
j_call: TRBJ2-3
clone_size: -
d_call: -

cdr3_nt: TGTGCCAGCTCCCAGGGGAATCAGCCCCAGCATTTT
cdr3_aa: CASSQGNQPQHF
v_call: TRBV27
j_call: TRBJ1-5
clone_size: -
d_call: -

cdr3_nt: TGTGCCAGCAGCGCGGACGGTTTATTCTATGGCTACACCTTC
cdr3_aa: CASSADGLFYGYTF
v_call: TRBV27
j_call: TRBJ1-2
clone_size: once
d_call: -

cdr3_nt: TGTGCCAGCAGCTTAGTCAGCGAAGGGGATACGCAGTATTTT
cdr3_aa: CASSLVSEGDTQYF
v_call: TRBV7-2
j_call: TRBJ2-3
clone_size: -
d_call: -

cdr3_nt: TGTGCCAGCAGTCAGGCGACAGAAACCTACGAGCAGTACTTC
cdr3_aa: CASSQATETYEQYF
v_call: TRBV6-6
j_call: TRBJ2-7
clone_size: -
d_call: -

cdr3_nt: TGTGCCAGCAGCCCCGGGGACAGGGTCTACGAGCAGTACTTC
cdr3_aa: CASSPGDRVYEQYF
v_call: TRBV7-9
j_call: TRBJ2-7
clone_size: -
d_call: TRBD1

cdr3_nt: TGCGCCAGCACCAACCCGATTAATTACACCGGGGAGCTGTTTTTT
cdr3_aa: CASTNPINYTGELFF
v_call: TRBV5-1
j_call: TRBJ2-2
clone_size: once
d_call: -

cdr3_nt: TGTGCCAGCAGTTCCCTAATAAGACGGGACACCTACGAGCAGTACTTC
cdr3_aa: CASSSLIRRDTYEQYF
v_call: TRBV27
j_call: TRBJ2-7
clone_size: -
d_call: -

cdr3_nt: TGTGCCAGCAGTCCCCTAGGAGGGGCAGGCAATCAGCCCCAGCATTTT
cdr3_aa: CASSPLGGAGNQPQHF
v_call: TRBV27
j_call: TRBJ1-5
clone_size: -
d_call: -

cdr3_nt: TGTGCCAGCACGGAAGGGGGGTATGGCTACACCTTC
cdr3_aa: CASTEGGYGYTF
v_call: TRBV7-2
j_call: TRBJ1-2
clone_size: -
d_call: -

cdr3_nt: TGTGCTAGTGGTTTGGGTATAATGGCTGAGAATCCCTACGAGCAGTACTTC
cdr3_aa: CASGLGIMAENPYEQYF
v_call: TRBV12-5
j_call: TRBJ2-7
clone_size: -
d_call: -

cdr3_nt: TGTGCCAGCAGCCTCACTAACGAGGCACTGACGAACACCGGGGAGCTGTTTTTT
cdr3_aa: CASSLTNEALTNTGELFF
v_call: TRBV11-2
j_call: TRBJ2-2
clone_size: -
d_call: -

cdr3_nt: TGCGCCAGCAGCCAAGTGGCAACTAGCGGGCAAGAGACCCAGTACTTC
cdr3_aa: CASSQVATSGQETQYF
v_call: TRBV4-3
j_call: TRBJ2-5
clone_size: -
d_call: TRBD2

cdr3_nt: TGTGCCAGCAGTCTCTACCTCGGACAGAGCACAGATACGCAGTATTTT
cdr3_aa: CASSLYLGQSTDTQYF
v_call: TRBV28
j_call: TRBJ2-3
clone_size: -
d_call: -

cdr3_nt: TGTGCCAGCCTAAGGACTAGCGGGGTCTACAATGAGCAGTTCTTC
cdr3_aa: CASLRTSGVYNEQFF
v_call: TRBV2
j_call: TRBJ2-1
clone_size: -
d_call: TRBD2

cdr3_nt: TGTGCCAGCAGACCAGTTGACCGGAACACCGGGGAGCTGTTTTTT
cdr3_aa: CASRPVDRNTGELFF
v_call: TRBV5-4
j_call: TRBJ2-2
clone_size: -
d_call: -

cdr3_nt: TGTGCCAGCAGCCCCCGGGCGGGGAAAAGGCCCGCCTACGAGCAGTACTTC
cdr3_aa: CASSPRAGKRPAYEQYF
v_call: TRBV28
j_call: TRBJ2-7
clone_size: -
d_call: -

cdr3_nt: TGCGCCAGCAGCTTGGGGACAGGCAACAATGAGCAGTTCTTC
cdr3_aa: CASSLGTGNNEQFF
v_call: TRBV5-1
j_call: TRBJ2-1
clone_size: -
d_call: TRBD1

cdr3_nt: TGTGCCAGCAGTTTATCAGCAGATACGCAGTATTTT
cdr3_aa: CASSLSADTQYF
v_call: TRBV27
j_call: TRBJ2-3
clone_size: -
d_call: -

cdr3_nt: TGTGCCTGGAGTCTCGGTAGCGGGGCCTACGAGCAGTACTTC
cdr3_aa: CAWSLGSGAYEQYF
v_call: TRBV30
j_call: TRBJ2-7
clone_size: -
d_call: TRBD2

cdr3_nt: TGTGCCTGGACGACAGGGTGTGGCTACACCTTC
cdr3_aa: CAWTTGCGYTF
v_call: TRBV30
j_call: TRBJ1-2
clone_size: -
d_call: TRBD1

cdr3_nt: TGTGCCAGCAGGACTATAGGGCCCGCCGGGGAGCTGTTTTTT
cdr3_aa: CASRTIGPAGELFF
v_call: TRBV11-2
j_call: TRBJ2-2
clone_size: -
d_call: -

cdr3_nt: TGTGCCATCAGTCCCACAGGGGTAGTCTACGAGCAGTACTTC
cdr3_aa: CAISPTGVVYEQYF
v_call: TRBV10-3
j_call: TRBJ2-7
clone_size: -
d_call: TRBD1

cdr3_nt: TGTGCCAGCAGTTTCCTCAGGGGTGAGACCCAGTACTTC
cdr3_aa: CASSFLRGETQYF
v_call: TRBV28
j_call: TRBJ2-5
clone_size: -
d_call: -

cdr3_nt: TGTGCCAGCAGTTGGGATCAGCGGGGGGGCAATGAGCAGTTCTTC
cdr3_aa: CASSWDQRGGNEQFF
v_call: TRBV27
j_call: TRBJ2-1
clone_size: few
d_call: TRBD2

cdr3_nt: TGTGCCAGCAGTTCCCGGACAGGGGGTCAGCCCCAGCATTTT
cdr3_aa: CASSSRTGGQPQHF
v_call: TRBV27
j_call: TRBJ1-5
clone_size: -
d_call: TRBD1

cdr3_nt: TGTGCCAGCAGCTCCAGCCGTTTGGCCGGCACAGATACGCAGTATTTT
cdr3_aa: CASSSSRLAGTDTQYF
v_call: TRBV7-2
j_call: TRBJ2-3
clone_size: -
d_call: -

cdr3_nt: TGTGCCACCAGCAGCCTCAATCCGACCGGGCCCGATTACGAGCAGTACTTC
cdr3_aa: CATSSLNPTGPDYEQYF
v_call: TRBV15
j_call: TRBJ2-7
clone_size: -
d_call: -

cdr3_nt: TGTGCCAGCAGTTTGGTGGGCACAGATACGCAGTATTTT
cdr3_aa: CASSLVGTDTQYF
v_call: TRBV27
j_call: TRBJ2-3
clone_size: -
d_call: -

cdr3_nt: TGTGCCTGGATGGCGGGAACCGGGGAGCTGTTTTTT
cdr3_aa: CAWMAGTGELFF
v_call: TRBV30
j_call: TRBJ2-2
clone_size: -
d_call: -

cdr3_nt: TGTGCCAGCAGCCAAGGAGAGACCCAGTACTTC
cdr3_aa: CASSQGETQYF
v_call: TRBV5-6
j_call: TRBJ2-5
clone_size: -
d_call: -

cdr3_nt: TGTGCCAGCAGCCAAGATTTTGGGGATCCCTACGAGCAGTACTTC
cdr3_aa: CASSQDFGDPYEQYF
v_call: TRBV4-2
j_call: TRBJ2-7
clone_size: -
d_call: -

cdr3_nt: TGTGCCAGTAGTATAGTCGGGGGGTATGAGCAGTTCTTC
cdr3_aa: CASSIVGGYEQFF
v_call: TRBV19
j_call: TRBJ2-1
clone_size: -
d_call: TRBD2

cdr3_nt: TGTGCCAGCAGCGAATCCTACAATGAGCAGTTCTTC
cdr3_aa: CASSESYNEQFF
v_call: TRBV27
j_call: TRBJ2-1
clone_size: -
d_call: -

cdr3_nt: TGCAGCGTCCACAAGGACAACTACGAGCAGTACTTC
cdr3_aa: CSVHKDNYEQYF
v_call: TRBV29-1
j_call: TRBJ2-7
clone_size: -
d_call: -

cdr3_nt: TGTGCCAGCAGCCAAGAACTAGCGGGGTGGAACAATGAGCAGTTCTTC
cdr3_aa: CASSQELAGWNNEQFF
v_call: TRBV4-2
j_call: TRBJ2-1
clone_size: -
d_call: TRBD2

cdr3_nt: TGCACCACTGAGGGGGAGAGCACAGATACGCAGTATTTT
cdr3_aa: CTTEGESTDTQYF
v_call: TRBV29-1
j_call: TRBJ2-3
clone_size: -
d_call: -

cdr3_nt: TGTGCCAGCAATTACCTATCCGGGCACGAGCAGTACTTC
cdr3_aa: CASNYLSGHEQYF
v_call: TRBV2
j_call: TRBJ2-7
clone_size: -
d_call: -

cdr3_nt: TGTGCCAGTAGTATAGCGGGCGGGAACACCGGGGAGCTGTTTTTT
cdr3_aa: CASSIAGGNTGELFF
v_call: TRBV19
j_call: TRBJ2-2
clone_size: -
d_call: -

cdr3_nt: TGCGCCAGCAGCCAAGATTGGCAGGCCCAGGGCACAGATACGCAGTATTTT
cdr3_aa: CASSQDWQAQGTDTQYF
v_call: TRBV4-3
j_call: TRBJ2-3
clone_size: -
d_call: -

cdr3_nt: TGTGCCAGCAGCCCGGACAGAATTACAAAGTACTTC
cdr3_aa: CASSPDRITKYF
v_call: TRBV6-5
j_call: TRBJ2-5
clone_size: -
d_call: -

cdr3_nt: TGTGCCAGCGGGTCCTTTAGCGGGGGCTACGAGCAGTACTTC
cdr3_aa: CASGSFSGGYEQYF
v_call: TRBV6-5
j_call: TRBJ2-7
clone_size: -
d_call: TRBD2

cdr3_nt: TGTGCCAGCAGGTGGGCGGGGAGCACAGATACGCAGTATTTT
cdr3_aa: CASRWAGSTDTQYF
v_call: TRBV13
j_call: TRBJ2-3
clone_size: -
d_call: -

cdr3_nt: TGTGCCAGCAGCTCTAAATTACTTACGACAGACGAGCAGTACTTC
cdr3_aa: CASSSKLLTTDEQYF
v_call: TRBV7-9
j_call: TRBJ2-7
clone_size: -
d_call: -

cdr3_nt: TGCGCCAGCAGCCAAGATCTCCCATCCTACGAGCAGTACTTC
cdr3_aa: CASSQDLPSYEQYF
v_call: TRBV4-3
j_call: TRBJ2-7
clone_size: -
d_call: -

cdr3_nt: TGTGCCTGGAGTGAACAGGGGTTGGGAGATCAGCCCCAGCATTTT
cdr3_aa: CAWSEQGLGDQPQHF
v_call: TRBV30
j_call: TRBJ1-5
clone_size: -
d_call: TRBD1

cdr3_nt: TGCAGCGTTGAACGGGCCGGGGAGCTGTTTTTT
cdr3_aa: CSVERAGELFF
v_call: TRBV29-1
j_call: TRBJ2-2
clone_size: -
d_call: -

cdr3_nt: TGTGCCAGCAGTGACTCGGTCAGTACCGGGGAGCTGTTTTTT
cdr3_aa: CASSDSVSTGELFF
v_call: TRBV6-4
j_call: TRBJ2-2
clone_size: few
d_call: -

cdr3_nt: TGTGCCAGCAGTGGGTTTGGCAGGGGGCCTGAGACCCAGTACTTC
cdr3_aa: CASSGFGRGPETQYF
v_call: TRBV25-1
j_call: TRBJ2-5
clone_size: once
d_call: TRBD1

cdr3_nt: TGTGCCAGCAGTTTATCGGGGACAGGGATAGATACGCAGTATTTT
cdr3_aa: CASSLSGTGIDTQYF
v_call: TRBV27
j_call: TRBJ2-3
clone_size: -
d_call: TRBD1

cdr3_nt: TGTGCCAGCAGCTTAGATCCCGAGAATTCACCCCTCCACTTT
cdr3_aa: CASSLDPENSPLHF
v_call: TRBV7-2
j_call: TRBJ1-6
clone_size: -
d_call: -

cdr3_nt: TGCAGCGTTGAAGCTTGGACAGGGAGCTCCTACAATGAGCAGTTCTTC
cdr3_aa: CSVEAWTGSSYNEQFF
v_call: TRBV29-1
j_call: TRBJ2-1
clone_size: -
d_call: TRBD1